These 17 T cell receptor beta chains were sequenced from one sample in a study of cytomegalovirus exposure and HLA in healthy donors (dated by TCRdb to about 2017). The method behind the library was the immunoSEQ multiplex PCR assay. The multiplex PCR relied on a mix of 60 forward primers for TCR Vbeta segments and 13 reverse primers for TCR Jbeta segments. In TCRdb, the immuneACCESS table is reduced to in-frame sequences with V and J assigned. These tables do not hold every clone; where another copy was compared, an unresolved V gene accounts for under half, and the others remain unexplained. For this sample there are around 110,000 clones; roughly 9.9% appear just once. 2.5% to 3.5% of the sample is in the top ten clones. Material: PBMCs. All receptors come from a man aged 25 to 40 in good health and CMV-seronegative.

V gene TRBV27 combines with J gene TRBJ1-2; 12 bases map to TRBD1. V shed 1 base and J 4 bases; nucleotides not matched to a gene: 7. Germline-derived CDR1 and CDR2 are MNHEY and SMNVEV (reference sequence). This CDR3 is 17 amino acids long. CDR3 nucleotide sequence: TGTGCCAGCAGTTTATTACCGGGACAGGGGGCTGGCTATGGCTACACCTTC. Its translation is CASSLLPGQGAGYGYTF.

A few counts support this clone. The gene calls are TRBV18 and TRBJ1-5, with TRBD1 as a possible D gene (5 bases). Germline CDR1 is KGHSH and CDR2 is LQKENI. CDR3 size: 15 residues. Trimming shortened V by 3 bases and J by 5 bases, and 14 bases separated the two germline ends. CDR3 DNA sequence: TGTGCCAGCTCACCGAGTACCCAGGGTTATCAGCCCCAGCATTTT. Its translation: CASSPSTQGYQPQHF.

This clone was seen a few times. The rearrangement uses TRBV5-6 and TRBJ2-6; 10 positions agree with TRBD2. The J segment lost 0 bases and the V segment lost 4 bases, leaving 4 bases of the junction unmatched. The CDR3 extends over 17 amino acids. Germline V gene sequence: CDR1 SGHDT, CDR2 YYEEEE. The CDR3, as DNA: TGTGCCAGCAGCCACGGACTAGCGGACTCTGGGGCCAACGTCCTGACTTTC. Amino acid sequence: CASSHGLADSGANVLTF.

This clone was observed a few times. The chain carries TRBV7-2 and TRBJ1-1, with D possibly TRBD1 on 6 matching bases. The CDR3 totals 13 residues. With 3 bases removed from V and 7 bases from J, the gap between germline ends came to 12 bases. CDR1 is SGHTA, CDR2 FQGNSA, per germline. The chain's CDR3 is CASSLDSGNEAFF. The CDR3 DNA reads TGTGCCAGCAGCTTGGACAGCGGGAATGAAGCTTTCTTT.

This clone was seen more than once but under ten times. The V and J genes are TRBV28 and TRBJ1-1; the match to TRBD1 covers 9 bases. J gave up 3 bases and V 5 bases, and 10 bases lay outside the gene matches. The germline V gene has CDR1 MDHEN and CDR2 SYDVKM. The length of the CDR3 is 16 residues. CDR3 DNA sequence: TGTGCCAGCAGTCCCCAAGGACAGGGGAGGGACACTGAAGCTTTCTTT. It codes for CASSPQGQGRDTEAFF.

The sample holds a few counts of this clone. The chain combines TRBV7-2 with TRBJ2-5; TRBD2 agrees at 11 bases. The CDR3 loop spans 16 amino acids. V was pared by 4 bases and J by 2 bases, with 6 bases of the junction left unmatched. Germline CDR1 is SGHTA and CDR2 is FQGNSA. CDR3 sequence reads: CASSYGTSGTQETQYF. The CDR3 coding sequence is TGTGCCAGCAGCTATGGGACTAGCGGTACACAAGAGACCCAGTACTTC.

V usage is TRBV7-9 and J usage is TRBJ2-6; no clear D gene. The germline V and J ends were trimmed by 7 bases and 0 bases, with 7 bases remaining between them. CDR1 is SEHNR and CDR2 is FQNEAQ in the germline V gene (reference sequence). The CDR3 is made up of 14 amino acids. The chain's CDR3 is CASTHFSGANVLTF. In DNA, the CDR3 is TGTGCCAGCACCCACTTCTCTGGGGCCAACGTCCTGACTTTC. Full variable domain (remainder filled in from reference TRBV7-9 and TRBJ2-6): DTGVSQNPRHKITKRGQNVTFRCDPISEHNRLYWYRQTLGQGPEFLTYFQNEAQLEKSRLLSDRFSAERPKGSFSTLEIQRTEQGDSAMYLCASTHFSGANVLTFGAGSRLTVL.

The chain combines TRBV29-1 with TRBJ1-2; D is possibly TRBD1 (5 bases). CDR1 and CDR2 from the germline V gene are SQVTM and ANQGSEA. The CDR3 extends over 16 amino acids. V lost 3 bases and J lost 0, with 17 bases in between. This CDR3 reads CSVEPQGRVANYGYTF. The CDR3 coding sequence is TGCAGCGTTGAGCCCCAGGGTAGGGTAGCTAACTATGGCTACACCTTC.

This clone was detected a few times. The gene calls are TRBV7-9 and TRBJ2-7; 12 nucleotides match TRBD1. Per the germline V gene, CDR1 is SEHNR and CDR2 is FQNEAQ (reference sequence). Trimming took 7 bases from V and 2 from J; bases not matched to a gene: 12. CDR3 length: 17 residues. The CDR3: CASTSGTGGSRAYEQYF. The CDR3 bases are TGTGCCAGCACTTCCGGGACAGGGGGCTCAAGGGCCTACGAGCAGTACTTC.

This clone was counted a few times. The V and J genes are TRBV6-1 and TRBJ2-7, with D maybe TRBD1 (5 bases). Per the germline V gene, CDR1 is MNHNS and CDR2 is SASEGT. The length of the CDR3 is 13 residues. V was clipped by 8 bases and J by 2 bases, with 13 bases between them. The CDR3: CASVRGRTYEQYF. CDR3 in DNA: TGTGCCAGCGTTAGGGGCAGGACCTACGAGCAGTACTTC.

The J gene is TRBJ1-2, the V gene TRBV18; D possibly corresponds to TRBD1 (5 bases). From germline, CDR1 is KGHSH and CDR2 LQKENI. The CDR3 sequence is 13 residues long. The V and J ends lost 6 bases and 5 bases respectively, with 13 bases between them. In nucleotides, the CDR3 is TGTGCCAGCTCTCCCCAGGGCCTTTATGGCTACACCTTC. Its translation: CASSPQGLYGYTF.

The rearrangement joins TRBV15 to TRBJ2-7, with D possibly TRBD2 on 5 matching bases. Trimming shortened V by 5 bases and J by 2 bases, and 16 bases separated the two germline ends. The CDR3 loop spans 15 amino acids. CDR1 and CDR2 from the germline V gene are LNHNV and YYDKDF (reference sequence). The CDR3 coding sequence is TGTGCCACCAGCCCTTCTCGGGGAGTCCCCTACGAGCAGTACTTC. It is translated as CATSPSRGVPYEQYF.

The genes are TRBV28 and TRBJ2-7; D not resolved. V was trimmed by 6 bases and J by 3 bases, leaving 18 bases between them. The germline gives CDR1 MDHEN, CDR2 SYDVKM. CDR3 length: 15 residues. Here the CDR3 reads CASSPPPRMRYEQYF. Here the CDR3 DNA reads TGTGCCAGCAGCCCTCCTCCCAGGATGCGCTACGAGCAGTACTTC.

The table lists this clone with a few counts. This rearrangement joins TRBV6-5 to TRBJ1-5; D is uncertain. The germline gives CDR1 MNHEY, CDR2 SVGAGI. The CDR3 contains 14 residues. The germline V and J ends were trimmed by 2 bases and 2 bases, with 7 bases remaining between them. As DNA, the CDR3 is TGTGCCAGCAGTTACGGAGCAGGCAATCAGCCCCAGCATTTT. Protein sequence: CASSYGAGNQPQHF.

There are a few counts of this clone. This sequence joins TRBV29-1 and TRBJ1-5, with 9 bases identical to TRBD1. The J segment lost 4 bases and the V segment lost 0 bases, leaving 4 bases of the junction unmatched. Germline V gene data show CDR1 as SQVTM and CDR2 as ANQGSEA. The CDR3 runs 15 residues. The DNA for the CDR3 is TGCAGCGTTGAAGAGACCGGGACAGGGAATCAGCCCCAGCATTTT. This sequence encodes CSVEETGTGNQPQHF. The whole variable domain, filled in from reference TRBV29-1 and TRBJ1-5, reads SAVISQKPSRDICQRGTSLTIQCQVDSQVTMMFWYRQQPGQSLTLIATANQGSEATYESGFVIDKFPISRPNLTFSTLTVSNMSPEDSSIYLCSVEETGTGNQPQHFGDGTRLSIL.

CDR3 nucleotide sequence: TGTGCCAGCATCCCGGCGGGACAGGGATACAATGAGCAGTTCTTC. It is translated as CASIPAGQGYNEQFF. The chain recombines TRBV6-5 with TRBJ2-1; TRBD1 aligns across 9 bases. Per germline, CDR1 MNHEY and CDR2 SVGAGI. The length of the CDR3 is 15 residues. Trimming removed 7 bases from V and 4 bases from J; junction bases left unmatched: 8.

The rearrangement links TRBV28 to TRBJ2-3; possibly TRBD2 for D (5 bases). This CDR3 region has 14 residues. CDR1 is MDHEN, CDR2 SYDVKM, per germline. Trimming removed 8 bases at V and 0 bases at J, with 12 bases between. The CDR3 bases are TGTGCCAGCGGATGGTCGGGGAGCACAGATACGCAGTATTTT. Its protein is CASGWSGSTDTQYF.